A selection of T cell receptor beta chains follows, all from one sample in a study of cytomegalovirus exposure and HLA in healthy donors. Assay used: immunoSEQ multiplex PCR; TCRdb lists only in-frame clones, some missing. This repertoire includes approximately 72,000 clones. The sequenced material came from PBMCs. The receptor source for this set is a woman aged 40 to 55 in good health and CMV-seropositive. CDR3s include the opening cysteine and the closing phenylalanine or tryptophan. The order of the fields is V gene, D gene, J gene, CDR3 DNA, CDR3 protein. The D gene is left open where the match is weak.

>TRBV4-3|.|TRBJ1-3
TGCGCCAGCAGCCAAGGACACTCTGGAAACACCATATATTTT
CASSQGHSGNTIYF
>TRBV11-2|.|TRBJ2-6
TGTGCCAGCAGCTCTCTACAGGGAACAGTAACGGAGACCAACGTCCTGACTTTC
CASSSLQGTVTETNVLTF
>TRBV27|.|TRBJ2-7
TGTGCCAGCAGTTTGTATCTAACCGCCTACGAGCAGTACTTC
CASSLYLTAYEQYF
>TRBV4-2|TRBD1|TRBJ1-2
TGTGCCAGCAGCCCCTGGACAGGTGAAAACTATGGCTACACCTTC
CASSPWTGENYGYTF
>TRBV11-2|TRBD1|TRBJ2-5
TGTGCCAGCAGCTTAGTCCGTGGGGTACAGGGGGCGGAGACCCAGTACTTC
CASSLVRGVQGAETQYF
>TRBV9|.|TRBJ2-2
TGTGCCAGCAGCGTAGCCTCCAGAACCGGGGAGCTGTTTTTT
CASSVASRTGELFF
>TRBV29-1|.|TRBJ2-7
TGCAGCGTTGAAGATCAGGGCAGGGTTTACGAGCAGTACTTC
CSVEDQGRVYEQYF
>TRBV28|.|TRBJ1-5
TGTGCCAGCACCCAAACTTGGACACGCAGGGGCAATCAGCCCCAGCATTTT
CASTQTWTRRGNQPQHF
>TRBV15|.|TRBJ1-3
TGTGCCACCAGCAGAGATCTGGGCACAGCTGGAAACACCATATATTTT
CATSRDLGTAGNTIYF
>TRBV11-2|.|TRBJ2-2
TGTGCCAGCAGCGAGATGGACACCGGGGAGCTGTTTTTT
CASSEMDTGELFF
>TRBV7-2|TRBD1|TRBJ1-2
TGTGCCAGCAGCCCCAATCCGACAGGGGATCTCTATGGCTACACCTTC
CASSPNPTGDLYGYTF
>TRBV7-3|.|TRBJ2-2
TGTGCCAGCAGCTTAACGAACATTGCGAACACCGGGGAGCTGTTTTTT
CASSLTNIANTGELFF
>TRBV4-1|TRBD1|TRBJ2-7
TGCGCCAGCAGCCAAGCAGTGACAGGGCTTTACGAGCAGTACTTC
CASSQAVTGLYEQYF
>TRBV5-6|.|TRBJ2-5
TGTGCCAGCAGCTTGAGGACAGGGAGGGCCCAGTACTTC
CASSLRTGRAQYF
>TRBV30|.|TRBJ1-2
TGTGCCTGGAGACTCTCGCCCGGTGGCTACACCTTC
CAWRLSPGGYTF
>TRBV5-6|TRBD1|TRBJ1-5
TGTGCCAGCAGCTTGTTTTTGGGACAGAATCAGCCCCAGCATTTT
CASSLFLGQNQPQHF
>TRBV6-5|.|TRBJ1-2
TGTGCCAGCAGTTACTCTAGGACAGATTATGGCTACACCTTC
CASSYSRTDYGYTF
>TRBV7-5|.|TRBJ2-7
TGTGCCAGAGGGAAGGCAGGGCAAGAGCAGTACTTC
CARGKAGQEQYF
>TRBV4-1|.|TRBJ2-3
TGCGCCAGCAGCCAAGCAGGGGTAATGTTTTCAGATACGCAGTATTTT
CASSQAGVMFSDTQYF
>TRBV7-3|.|TRBJ2-1
TGTGCCAGCAGCTTCCAGGGCAGAGGTTCCTACAATGAGCAGTTCTTC
CASSFQGRGSYNEQFF
>TRBV5-3|TRBD1|TRBJ2-5
TGTGCCAGAAGCTCCCCGACAGGGAAAGGGGAGACCCAGTACTTC
CARSSPTGKGETQYF
>TRBV6-5|.|TRBJ2-1
TGTGTCGTGGGCGACCCAGGGGCCTACAATGAGCAGTTCTTC
CVVGDPGAYNEQFF
>TRBV4-3|.|TRBJ2-3
TGCGCCAGCAGCCAAGATGTAGTAGCGGAAAGCACAGATACGCAGTATTTT
CASSQDVVAESTDTQYF
>TRBV27|.|TRBJ2-3
TGTGCCAGCAGTTTTCAGGGCACAGATACGCAGTATTTT
CASSFQGTDTQYF
>TRBV18|.|TRBJ1-1
TGTGCCAGCTCACCAATTTCAGGGAACACTGAAGCTTTCTTT
CASSPISGNTEAFF
>TRBV5-6|TRBD1|TRBJ1-2
TGTGCCAGCAGCTTGGGGGGGACAGGGGGTGAAGCTGGCTACACCTTC
CASSLGGTGGEAGYTF
>TRBV9|TRBD2|TRBJ2-1
TGTGCCAGCAGCGTATATGTGACTAGCGGCTCCTACAATGAGCAGTTCTTC
CASSVYVTSGSYNEQFF
>TRBV6-5|.|TRBJ1-5
TGTGCCAGCAGTTACTCCGTAGAGAGTCAGCCCCAGCATTTT
CASSYSVESQPQHF
>TRBV29-1|TRBD2|TRBJ2-1
TGCAGCGAGTCGACTAGCGCGGACAATGAGCAGTTCTTC
CSESTSADNEQFF
>TRBV28|.|TRBJ1-2
TGTGCCAGCAGTTTGCGGGACGGAGGTAACTATGGCTACACCTTC
CASSLRDGGNYGYTF
>TRBV27|TRBD1|TRBJ1-6
TGTGCCAGCAGTTGGGACAGGGCCCCTGACTCACCCCTCCACTTT
CASSWDRAPDSPLHF